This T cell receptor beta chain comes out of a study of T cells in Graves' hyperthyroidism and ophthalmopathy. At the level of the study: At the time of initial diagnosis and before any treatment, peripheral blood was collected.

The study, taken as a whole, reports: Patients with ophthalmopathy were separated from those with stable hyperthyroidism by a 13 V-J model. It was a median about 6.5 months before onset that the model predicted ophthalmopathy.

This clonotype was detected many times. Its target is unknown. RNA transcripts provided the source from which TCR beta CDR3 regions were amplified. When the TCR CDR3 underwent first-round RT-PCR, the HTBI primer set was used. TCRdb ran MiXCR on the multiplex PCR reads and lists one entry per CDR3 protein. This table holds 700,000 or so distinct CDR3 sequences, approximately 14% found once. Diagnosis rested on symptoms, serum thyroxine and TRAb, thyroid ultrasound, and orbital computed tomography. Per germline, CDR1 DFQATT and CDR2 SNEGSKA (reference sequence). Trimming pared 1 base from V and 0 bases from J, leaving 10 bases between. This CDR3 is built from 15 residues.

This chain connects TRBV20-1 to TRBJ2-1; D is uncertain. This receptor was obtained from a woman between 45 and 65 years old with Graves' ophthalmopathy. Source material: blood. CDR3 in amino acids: CSARGPHNSYNEQFF. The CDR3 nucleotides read TGCAGTGCTAGAGGACCGCACAACTCCTACAATGAGCAGTTCTTC.